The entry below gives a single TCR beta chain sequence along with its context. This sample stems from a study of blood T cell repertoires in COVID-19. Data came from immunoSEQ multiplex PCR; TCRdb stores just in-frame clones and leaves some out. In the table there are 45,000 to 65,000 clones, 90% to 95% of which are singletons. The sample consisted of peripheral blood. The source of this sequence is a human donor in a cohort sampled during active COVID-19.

DNA for the CDR3: TGTGCCAGCTCCCGGGACAGAGGTGGGACTGAAGCTTTCTTT. Its translation: CASSRDRGGTEAFF. The chain has TRBV2 and TRBJ1-1; 7 nucleotides agree with TRBD1. V shed 8 bases, J shed 5 bases, and the junction held 11 bases outside the gene matches. Looked up from germline, CDR1 is SNHLY and CDR2 is FYNNEI. The CDR3 length is 14 residues. Together with reference TRBV2 and TRBJ1-1, the CDR3 gives the full variable domain: EPEVTQTPSHQVTQMGQEVILRCVPISNHLYFYWYRQILGQKVEFLVSFYNNEISEKSEIFDDQFSVERPDGSNFTLKIRSTKLEDSAMYFCASSRDRGGTEAFFGQGTRLTVV.